These 6 T cell receptor beta chains were all obtained from the same sample, sequenced in a study of cytomegalovirus exposure and HLA in healthy donors. Sequenced by immunoSEQ multiplex PCR; TCRdb stores in-frame clones only, minus some. The sample lists some 260,000 clones, about nine tenths occurring once. The sample consisted of PBMCs. These receptor sequences come from a woman in her twenties or thirties in good health and CMV-seronegative.

The V and J genes are TRBV10-3 and TRBJ2-7; weak D call: TRBD1 (6 bases). This CDR3 has 15 amino acids. Germline CDR1 reads ENHRY; CDR2 reads SYGVKD. V was clipped by 6 bases and J by 0 bases, with 15 bases between them. This CDR3 reads CAISPQGQVSYEQYF. The CDR3 DNA reads as TGTGCCATCAGCCCACAGGGCCAAGTCTCCTACGAGCAGTACTTC.

The V call is TRBV5-1, the J call TRBJ2-1; 8 positions match TRBD2. The germline gives CDR1 SGHRS, CDR2 YFSETQ. The V and J ends lost 4 bases and 8 bases, in that order; junction bases with no gene match: 5. CDR3 length equals 13 residues. The DNA for the CDR3 is TGCGCCAGCAGCCCGGGGGGGGCCGATGAGCAGTTCTTC. This sequence encodes CASSPGGADEQFF.

The V and J genes are TRBV18 and TRBJ2-7; D is ambiguous. The CDR3 covers 11 residues. Germline V CDR1 and CDR2: KGHSH, LQKENI. The V end was cut by 1 base, the J end by 5 bases, with 3 bases between. CDR3 DNA sequence: TGTGCCAGCTCACCACGGGACGAGCAGTACTTC. Encoded protein: CASSPRDEQYF.

CDR3 DNA sequence: TGTGCCAGCAGTTACACCTTACAGGGGGAGGCTTTCTTT. Its protein is CASSYTLQGEAFF. The chain uses TRBV6-5 and TRBJ1-1; 8 bases line up with TRBD1. J lost 11 bases, V lost 2 bases, and 7 bases had no gene match. The germline CDR1 and CDR2 sequences are MNHEY and SVGAGI. The CDR3 spans 13 residues.

The chain has TRBV5-1 and TRBJ2-1; 7 bases match TRBD2. This CDR3 region has 16 residues. Germline V CDR1 and CDR2: SGHRS, YFSETQ. V shed 0 bases, J shed 4 bases, and the junction held 7 bases outside the gene matches. This CDR3 is CASSLDSGTIYNEQFF. CDR3 coding DNA: TGCGCCAGCAGCTTGGACAGCGGGACCATATACAATGAGCAGTTCTTC.

The rearrangement joins TRBV19 to TRBJ1-2; D gene uncertain. The V gene lost 7 bases and the J gene lost 1 base, with 10 bases spanning the gap. The germline gives CDR1 LNHDA, CDR2 SQIVND (reference sequence). This CDR3 comprises 13 residues. The CDR3 sequence is CASTPGFNYGYTF. CDR3 in DNA: TGTGCCAGTACGCCGGGATTTAACTATGGCTACACCTTC.